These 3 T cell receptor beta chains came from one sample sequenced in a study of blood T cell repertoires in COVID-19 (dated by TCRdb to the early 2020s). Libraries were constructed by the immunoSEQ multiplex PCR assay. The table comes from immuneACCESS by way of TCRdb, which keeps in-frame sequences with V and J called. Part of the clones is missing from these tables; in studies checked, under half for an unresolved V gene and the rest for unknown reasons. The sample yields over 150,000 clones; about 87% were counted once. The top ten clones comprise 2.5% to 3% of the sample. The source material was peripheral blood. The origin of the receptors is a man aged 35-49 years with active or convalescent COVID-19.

CDR3 sequence reads: CSASGSGHGYTF. The CDR3 DNA reads as TGCAGTGCTAGTGGGTCGGGTCATGGCTACACCTTC. The J gene is TRBJ1-2, the V gene TRBV20-1; D remains ambiguous. Germline CDR1 is DFQATT and CDR2 is SNEGSKA (reference sequence). This CDR3 region has 12 residues. Trimming cost V 3 bases and J 6 bases, with 11 bases left between them.

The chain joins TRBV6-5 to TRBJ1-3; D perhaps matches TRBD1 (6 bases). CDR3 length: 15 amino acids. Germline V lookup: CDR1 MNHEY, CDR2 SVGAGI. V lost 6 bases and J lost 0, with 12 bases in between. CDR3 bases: TGTGCCAGCAGCCGACAGGCTTACTCTGGAAACACCATATATTTT. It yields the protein CASSRQAYSGNTIYF.

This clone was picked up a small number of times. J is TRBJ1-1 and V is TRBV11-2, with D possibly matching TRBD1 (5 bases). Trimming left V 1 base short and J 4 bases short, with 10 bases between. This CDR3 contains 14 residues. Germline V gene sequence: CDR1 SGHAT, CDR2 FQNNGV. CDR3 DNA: TGTGCCAGCAGCTTAGGAGACAGAACCACTGAAGCTTTCTTT. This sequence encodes CASSLGDRTTEAFF.